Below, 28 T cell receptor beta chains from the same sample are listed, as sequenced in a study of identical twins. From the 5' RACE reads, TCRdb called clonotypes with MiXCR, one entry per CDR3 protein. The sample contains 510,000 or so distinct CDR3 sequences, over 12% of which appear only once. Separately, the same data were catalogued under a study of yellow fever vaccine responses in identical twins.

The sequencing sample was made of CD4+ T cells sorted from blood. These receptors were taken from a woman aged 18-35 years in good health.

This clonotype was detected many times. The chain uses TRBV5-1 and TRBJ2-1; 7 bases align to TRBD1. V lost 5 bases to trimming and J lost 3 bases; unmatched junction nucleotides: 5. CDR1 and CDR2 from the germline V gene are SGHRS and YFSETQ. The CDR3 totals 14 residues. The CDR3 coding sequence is TGCGCCAGCAGTTCAGACAGGGACTACAATGAGCAGTTCTTC. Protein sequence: CASSSDRDYNEQFF.

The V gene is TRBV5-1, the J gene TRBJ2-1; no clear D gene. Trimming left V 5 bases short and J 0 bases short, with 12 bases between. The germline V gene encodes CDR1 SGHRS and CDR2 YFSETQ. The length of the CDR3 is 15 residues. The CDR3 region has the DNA TGCGCCAGCAGTCCGTGGACCAGCTCCTACAATGAGCAGTTCTTC. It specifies CASSPWTSSYNEQFF.

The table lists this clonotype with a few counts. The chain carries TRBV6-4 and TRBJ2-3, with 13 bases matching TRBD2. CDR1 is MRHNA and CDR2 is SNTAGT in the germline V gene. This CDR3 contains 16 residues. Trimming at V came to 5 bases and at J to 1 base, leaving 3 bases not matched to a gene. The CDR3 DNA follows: TGTGCCAGCAGTAGACTAGCGGGAGGACGCACAGATACGCAGTATTTT. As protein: CASSRLAGGRTDTQYF.

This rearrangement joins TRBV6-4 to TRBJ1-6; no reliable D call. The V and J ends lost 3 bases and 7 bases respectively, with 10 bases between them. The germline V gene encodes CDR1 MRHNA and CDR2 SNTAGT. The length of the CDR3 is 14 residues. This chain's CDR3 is CASSELAANSPLHF. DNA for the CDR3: TGTGCCAGCAGTGAGCTGGCAGCCAATTCACCCCTCCACTTT.

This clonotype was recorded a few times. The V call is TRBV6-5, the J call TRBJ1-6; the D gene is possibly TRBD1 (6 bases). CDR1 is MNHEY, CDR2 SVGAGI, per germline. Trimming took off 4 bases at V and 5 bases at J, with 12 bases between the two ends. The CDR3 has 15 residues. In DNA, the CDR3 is TGTGCCAGCAGTTCGGGGGCAGTGAATAATTCACCCCTCCACTTT. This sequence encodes CASSSGAVNNSPLHF.

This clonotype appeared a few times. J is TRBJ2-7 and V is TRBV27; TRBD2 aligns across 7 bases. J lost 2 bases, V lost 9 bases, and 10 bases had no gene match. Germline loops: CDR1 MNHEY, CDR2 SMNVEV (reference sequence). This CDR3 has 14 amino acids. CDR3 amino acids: CASRGRVAPYEQYV. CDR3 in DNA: TGTGCCAGTAGAGGGAGGGTAGCGCCCTACGAGCAGTACGTC.

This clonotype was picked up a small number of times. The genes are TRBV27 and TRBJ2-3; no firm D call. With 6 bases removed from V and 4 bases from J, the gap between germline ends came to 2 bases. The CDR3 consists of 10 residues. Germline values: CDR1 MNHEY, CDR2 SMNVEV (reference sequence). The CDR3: CASRSDTQYF. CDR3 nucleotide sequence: TGTGCCAGCAGATCAGATACGCAGTATTTT.

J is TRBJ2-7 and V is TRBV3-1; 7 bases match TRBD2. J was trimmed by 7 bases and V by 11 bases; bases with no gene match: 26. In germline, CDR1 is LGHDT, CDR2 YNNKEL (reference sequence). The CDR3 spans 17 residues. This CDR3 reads CASCLHPTSPGLQEQYF. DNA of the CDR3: TGTGCCTCCTGCCTGCACCCTACCTCACCGGGACTACAGGAGCAGTACTTC.

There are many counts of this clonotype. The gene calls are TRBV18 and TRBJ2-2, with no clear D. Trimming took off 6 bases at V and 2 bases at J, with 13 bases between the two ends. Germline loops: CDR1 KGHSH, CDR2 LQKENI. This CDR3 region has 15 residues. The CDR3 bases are TGTGCCAGCTCGATAGGCAGGACCAACACCGGGGAGCTGTTTTTT. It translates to CASSIGRTNTGELFF.

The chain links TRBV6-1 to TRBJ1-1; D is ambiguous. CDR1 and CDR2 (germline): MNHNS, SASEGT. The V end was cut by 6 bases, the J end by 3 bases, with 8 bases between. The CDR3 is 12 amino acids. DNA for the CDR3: TGTGCCAGCAGAGAGCGGTACACTGAAGCTTTCTTT. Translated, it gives CASRERYTEAFF.

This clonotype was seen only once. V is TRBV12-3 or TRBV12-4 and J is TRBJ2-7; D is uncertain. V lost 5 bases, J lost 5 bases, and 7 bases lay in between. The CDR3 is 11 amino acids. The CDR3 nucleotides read TGTGCCAGCAGTGCCCTCGACGAGCAGTACTTC. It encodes CASSALDEQYF.

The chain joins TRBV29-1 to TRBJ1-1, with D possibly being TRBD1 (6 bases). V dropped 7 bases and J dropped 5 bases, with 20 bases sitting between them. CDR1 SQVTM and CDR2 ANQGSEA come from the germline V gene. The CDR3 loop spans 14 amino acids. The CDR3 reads CSAPLGGLGTEAFF. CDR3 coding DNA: TGCAGCGCCCCTCTGGGGGGGCTGGGGACTGAAGCTTTCTTT.

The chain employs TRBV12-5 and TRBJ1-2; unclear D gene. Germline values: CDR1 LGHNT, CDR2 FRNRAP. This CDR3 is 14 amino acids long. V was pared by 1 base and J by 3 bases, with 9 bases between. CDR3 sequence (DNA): TGTGCTAGTGGTTTGGCCCCAGTGGACTATGGCTACACCTTC. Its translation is CASGLAPVDYGYTF.

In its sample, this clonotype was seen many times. The CDR3 protein is CASSTRTSGSYNEQFF. For the CDR3, the DNA is TGTGCCAGCAGCACCCGGACTAGCGGATCCTACAATGAGCAGTTCTTC. This sequence joins TRBV7-8 and TRBJ2-1, with 10 bases aligning to TRBD2. Germline CDR1 reads SGHVS; CDR2 reads FQNEAQ. Losses at the gene ends were 5 bases for V and 1 base for J; bases not matched to a gene: 5. The CDR3 loop spans 16 amino acids.

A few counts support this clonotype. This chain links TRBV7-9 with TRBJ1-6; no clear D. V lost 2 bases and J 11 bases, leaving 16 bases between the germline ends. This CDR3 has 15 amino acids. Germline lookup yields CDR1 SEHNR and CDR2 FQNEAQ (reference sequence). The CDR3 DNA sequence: TGTGCCAGCAGCTTATCCGCGGTGGTTACAGCACCCCTCCACTTT. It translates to CASSLSAVVTAPLHF.

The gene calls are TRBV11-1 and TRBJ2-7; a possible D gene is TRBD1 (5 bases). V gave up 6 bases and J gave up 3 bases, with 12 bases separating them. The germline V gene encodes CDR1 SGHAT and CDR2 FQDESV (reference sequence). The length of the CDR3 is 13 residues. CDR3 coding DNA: TGTGCCAGCAGGCGACAAGGACACTACGAGCAGTACTTC. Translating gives CASRRQGHYEQYF.

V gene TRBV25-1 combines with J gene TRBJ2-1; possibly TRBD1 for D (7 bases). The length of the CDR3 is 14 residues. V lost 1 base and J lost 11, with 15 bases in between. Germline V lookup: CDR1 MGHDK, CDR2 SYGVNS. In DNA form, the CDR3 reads TGTGCCAGCAGTGAATTAGTCGCGGGACAGAAGCAGTTCTTC. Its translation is CASSELVAGQKQFF.

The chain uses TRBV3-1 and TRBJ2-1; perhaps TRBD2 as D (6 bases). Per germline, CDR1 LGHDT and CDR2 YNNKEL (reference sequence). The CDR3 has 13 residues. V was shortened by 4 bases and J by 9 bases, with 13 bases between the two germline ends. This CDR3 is CASSPPGGSEQFF. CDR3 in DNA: TGTGCCAGCAGCCCACCTGGGGGGTCTGAGCAGTTCTTC.

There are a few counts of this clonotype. For the CDR3, the DNA is TGTGCCAGCAGTTTAGCGACAGGTTTTAACTATGGCTACACCTTC. This sequence encodes CASSLATGFNYGYTF. The chain links TRBV12-3 or TRBV12-4 to TRBJ1-2, with TRBD1 as a possible D gene (6 bases). This CDR3 spans 15 amino acids. Deletions cut 0 bases from V and 1 base from J, with 9 bases between.

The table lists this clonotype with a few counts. CDR3 DNA: TGTGCCAGCAGCCAAGGGACAGGGGTTCAAGAGACCCAGTACTTC. The encoded protein is CASSQGTGVQETQYF. This rearrangement joins TRBV3-1 to TRBJ2-5; 9 nucleotides align to TRBD1. Germline V CDR1 and CDR2: LGHDT, YNNKEL (reference sequence). The CDR3 extends over 15 amino acids. Trimming at V came to 1 base and at J to 2 bases, leaving 2 bases not matched to a gene.

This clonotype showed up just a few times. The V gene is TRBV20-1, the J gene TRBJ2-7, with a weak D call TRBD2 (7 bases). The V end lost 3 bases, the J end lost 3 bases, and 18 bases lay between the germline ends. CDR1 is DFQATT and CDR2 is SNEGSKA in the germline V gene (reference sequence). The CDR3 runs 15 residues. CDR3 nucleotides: TGCAGTGCTAGGAGGGGGGGCCGGAGGAGCTACGAGCAGTACTTC. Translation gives CSARRGGRRSYEQYF.

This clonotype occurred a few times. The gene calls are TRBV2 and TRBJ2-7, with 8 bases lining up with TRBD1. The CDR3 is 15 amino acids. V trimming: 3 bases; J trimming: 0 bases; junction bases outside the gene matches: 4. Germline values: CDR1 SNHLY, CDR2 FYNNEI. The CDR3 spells CASSDRGRDSYEQYF. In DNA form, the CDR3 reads TGTGCCAGCAGTGACAGGGGGCGCGACTCCTACGAGCAGTACTTC.

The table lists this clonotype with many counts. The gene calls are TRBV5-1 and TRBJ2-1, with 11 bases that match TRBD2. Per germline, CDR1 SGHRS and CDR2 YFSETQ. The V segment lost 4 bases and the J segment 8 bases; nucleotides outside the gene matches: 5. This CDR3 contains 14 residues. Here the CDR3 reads CASSLSGGAYEQFF. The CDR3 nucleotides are TGCGCCAGCAGCCTTAGCGGGGGGGCGTATGAGCAGTTCTTC. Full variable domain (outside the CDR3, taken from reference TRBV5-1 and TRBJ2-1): KAGVTQTPRYLIKTRGQQVTLSCSPISGHRSVSWYQQTPGQGLQFLFEYFSETQRNKGNFPGRFSGRQFSNSRSEMNVSTLELGDSALYLCASSLSGGAYEQFFGPGTRLTVL.

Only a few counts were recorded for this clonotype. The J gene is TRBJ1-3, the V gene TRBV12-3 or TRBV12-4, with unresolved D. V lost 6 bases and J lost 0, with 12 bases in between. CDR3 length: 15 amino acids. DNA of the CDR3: TGTGCCAGCAGCCGGACGGAGAGCTCTGGAAACACCATATATTTT. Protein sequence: CASSRTESSGNTIYF.

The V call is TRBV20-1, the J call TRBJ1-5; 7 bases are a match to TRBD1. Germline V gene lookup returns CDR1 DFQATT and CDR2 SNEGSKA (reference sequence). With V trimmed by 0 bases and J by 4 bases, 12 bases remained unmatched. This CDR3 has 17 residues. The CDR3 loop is CSAREGSGTVGNQPQHF. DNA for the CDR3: TGCAGTGCTAGAGAGGGTAGCGGGACAGTAGGGAATCAGCCCCAGCATTTT.

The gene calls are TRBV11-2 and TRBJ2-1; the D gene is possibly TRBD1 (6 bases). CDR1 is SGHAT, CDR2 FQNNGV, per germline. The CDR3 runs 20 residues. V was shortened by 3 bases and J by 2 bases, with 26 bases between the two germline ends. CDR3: CASSFPHPLRPGQPYNEQFF. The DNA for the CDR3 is TGTGCCAGCAGCTTTCCCCATCCCCTTCGACCGGGACAACCCTACAATGAGCAGTTCTTC. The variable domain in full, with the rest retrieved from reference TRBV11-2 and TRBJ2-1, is EAGVAQSPRYKIIEKRQSVAFWCNPISGHATLYWYQQILGQGPKLLIQFQNNGVVDDSQLPKDRFSAERLKGVDSTLKIQPAKLEDSAVYLCASSFPHPLRPGQPYNEQFFGPGTRLTVL.

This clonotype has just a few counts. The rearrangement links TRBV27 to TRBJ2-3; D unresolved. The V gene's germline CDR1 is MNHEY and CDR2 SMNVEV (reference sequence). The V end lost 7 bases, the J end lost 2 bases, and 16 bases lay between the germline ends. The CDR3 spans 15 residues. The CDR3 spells CASTLRRESTDTQYF. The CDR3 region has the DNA TGTGCCAGCACCTTACGGAGAGAATCCACAGATACGCAGTATTTT.

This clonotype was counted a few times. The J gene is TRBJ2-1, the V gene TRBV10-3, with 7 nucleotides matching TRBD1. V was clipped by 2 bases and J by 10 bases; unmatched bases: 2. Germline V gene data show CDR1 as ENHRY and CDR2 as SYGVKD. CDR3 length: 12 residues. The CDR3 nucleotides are TGTGCCATCAGTGAGCAGGGGGTAGAGCAGTTCTTC. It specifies CAISEQGVEQFF.